This T cell receptor beta chain came from a study of blood T cell repertoires in COVID-19. Turning to the study itself: Sources were T cells, B-cell-depleted T cells, or PBMCs; the material itself was cDNA or gDNA.

Participants were placed into cohorts based on the clinical history they reported. V shed 9 bases and J 0 bases; nucleotides not matched to a gene: 1. From germline, CDR1 is SNHLY and CDR2 FYNNEI. CDR3 size: 13 residues. As processed by the authors: Estimation of nucleated cell counts was performed using reference gene primer amplification. Method: immunoSEQ multiplex PCR; TCRdb's copy keeps in-frame clones and lacks some. The V and J calls and clone size are taken from that table; D and trimming were inferred from the DNA. The table records 150,000 to 200,000 clones, about 91% of them present only once. This clone was counted a few times.

This sequence originates from a woman aged 40 to 50 with acute COVID-19. V usage is TRBV2 and J usage is TRBJ2-2; 7 nucleotides align to TRBD2. Material: PBMCs or T cells enriched from blood (not recorded which). The CDR3 spells CARGLANTGELFF. CDR3 DNA sequence: TGTGCCAGAGGACTAGCGAACACCGGGGAGCTGTTTTTT.